A selection of T cell receptor beta chains follows, all from one sample in a study of blood T cell repertoires in COVID-19. Only in-frame clones appear in the TCRdb table, and some are missing; sequencing was by immunoSEQ multiplex PCR. This sample carries 200,000 or so clones, about 80% of them seen once, and the ten largest clones take 6% to 8%. The sample comprised peripheral blood. The receptor set was obtained from a human donor with acute or convalescent COVID-19. The donor label of this sample is uncertain. The CDR3 runs from the conserved cysteine through the conserved F or W. D genes are given only for firm matches. Size tells how often a clone was seen (once, few, many) or the class of an expanded clone, and some rows leave it out.

abundance: -
d_gene: TRBD1
j_gene: TRBJ2-4
v_gene: TRBV27
CDR3aa: CASSRDRLAKNIQYF
CDR3nt: TGTGCCAGCAGTCGGGACAGGCTAGCCAAAAACATTCAGTACTTC

abundance: -
d_gene: -
j_gene: TRBJ1-2
v_gene: TRBV4-2
CDR3aa: CASSFGRLESDYGYTF
CDR3nt: TGTGCCAGCAGCTTCGGCCGCTTGGAGTCCGACTATGGCTACACCTTC

abundance: -
d_gene: -
j_gene: TRBJ1-3
v_gene: TRBV13
CDR3aa: CASSLGSGISGNTIYF
CDR3nt: TGTGCCAGCAGCTTAGGATCAGGGATCTCTGGAAACACCATATATTTT

abundance: once
d_gene: -
j_gene: TRBJ2-2
v_gene: TRBV7-2
CDR3aa: CASSLRETGELFF
CDR3nt: TGTGCCAGCAGCTTAAGGGAGACCGGGGAGCTGTTTTTT

abundance: -
d_gene: TRBD2
j_gene: TRBJ2-1
v_gene: TRBV10-3
CDR3aa: CAITTSDRNEQFF
CDR3nt: TGTGCCATCACGACTAGCGACCGCAATGAGCAGTTCTTC

abundance: -
d_gene: -
j_gene: TRBJ2-1
v_gene: TRBV12-3/TRBV12-4
CDR3aa: CASSLAVTGEQFF
CDR3nt: TGTGCCAGCAGTTTAGCGGTGACTGGTGAGCAGTTCTTC

abundance: -
d_gene: TRBD1
j_gene: TRBJ1-2
v_gene: TRBV19
CDR3aa: CASSRNSGGGGYTF
CDR3nt: TGTGCCAGTAGTCGGAACTCAGGGGGCGGTGGCTACACCTTC

abundance: -
d_gene: -
j_gene: TRBJ1-5
v_gene: TRBV27
CDR3aa: CASSLSQAGPRQPQHF
CDR3nt: TGTGCCAGCAGTTTATCCCAAGCAGGTCCACGGCAGCCCCAGCATTTT

abundance: -
d_gene: TRBD2
j_gene: TRBJ2-4
v_gene: TRBV3-1/TRBV3-2
CDR3aa: CASSLGLAGAKNIQYF
CDR3nt: TGTGCCAGCAGCCTGGGACTAGCGGGAGCCAAAAACATTCAGTACTTC

abundance: -
d_gene: TRBD1
j_gene: TRBJ1-4
v_gene: TRBV4-2
CDR3aa: CASSTGTGEREKLFF
CDR3nt: TGTGCCAGCAGCACTGGGACAGGGGAACGGGAAAAACTGTTTTTT

abundance: -
d_gene: -
j_gene: TRBJ1-1
v_gene: TRBV5-1
CDR3aa: CASSFGRANTEAFF
CDR3nt: TGCGCCAGCAGCTTCGGCAGGGCGAACACTGAAGCTTTCTTT

abundance: -
d_gene: TRBD1
j_gene: TRBJ1-5
v_gene: TRBV18
CDR3aa: CASSPDPGGSQPQHF
CDR3nt: TGTGCCAGCTCACCAGATCCAGGGGGCAGTCAGCCCCAGCATTTT

abundance: -
d_gene: -
j_gene: TRBJ1-4
v_gene: TRBV7-9
CDR3aa: CASSLGDRTTNEKLLF
CDR3nt: TGTGCCAGCAGCTTGGGAGACAGGACGACTAATGAAAAACTGCTTTTT

abundance: once
d_gene: -
j_gene: TRBJ2-6
v_gene: TRBV14
CDR3aa: CASSQEMRVGANVLTF
CDR3nt: TGTGCCAGCAGCCAAGAAATGAGGGTCGGGGCCAACGTCCTGACTTTC

abundance: -
d_gene: TRBD2
j_gene: TRBJ2-5
v_gene: TRBV5-1
CDR3aa: CASSPDSGIKETQYF
CDR3nt: TGCGCCAGCAGCCCCGACAGCGGGATAAAAGAGACCCAGTACTTC

abundance: -
d_gene: -
j_gene: TRBJ1-4
v_gene: TRBV9
CDR3aa: CASSVGNRYRNEKLFF
CDR3nt: TGTGCCAGCAGCGTAGGCAACCGATATCGGAATGAAAAACTGTTTTTT

abundance: -
d_gene: -
j_gene: TRBJ2-1
v_gene: TRBV30
CDR3aa: CAWNRWQGGNEQFF
CDR3nt: TGTGCCTGGAATAGGTGGCAGGGTGGCAATGAGCAGTTCTTC

abundance: once
d_gene: TRBD2
j_gene: TRBJ2-1
v_gene: TRBV27
CDR3aa: CASSRGGRSSDEQFF
CDR3nt: TGTGCCAGCTCCCGGGGCGGGAGGAGTAGCGATGAGCAGTTCTTC

abundance: -
d_gene: -
j_gene: TRBJ2-3
v_gene: TRBV27
CDR3aa: CASSNRGQTNTQYF
CDR3nt: TGTGCCAGCAGTAACCGTGGACAGACCAATACGCAGTATTTT

abundance: few
d_gene: TRBD2
j_gene: TRBJ2-1
v_gene: TRBV7-2
CDR3aa: CASSPPGLAGGRTEQFF
CDR3nt: TGTGCCAGCAGCCCCCCCGGACTAGCGGGAGGGCGTACTGAGCAGTTCTTC

abundance: few
d_gene: -
j_gene: TRBJ1-3
v_gene: TRBV14
CDR3aa: CASSQQMFSGNTIYF
CDR3nt: TGTGCCAGCAGCCAACAGATGTTCTCTGGAAACACCATATATTTT

abundance: -
d_gene: -
j_gene: TRBJ2-7
v_gene: TRBV30
CDR3aa: CAWSKCPGNCEQYF
CDR3nt: TGTGCCTGGAGTAAGTGTCCCGGGAACTGCGAGCAGTACTTC

abundance: -
d_gene: TRBD1
j_gene: TRBJ2-7
v_gene: TRBV18
CDR3aa: CASSPRQGVSYEQYF
CDR3nt: TGTGCCAGCTCACCTCGACAGGGAGTTTCCTACGAGCAGTACTTC

abundance: -
d_gene: -
j_gene: TRBJ1-5
v_gene: TRBV30
CDR3aa: CAWSLPSNQPQHF
CDR3nt: TGTGCCTGGAGTCTCCCGAGCAATCAGCCCCAGCATTTT

abundance: -
d_gene: TRBD1
j_gene: TRBJ2-7
v_gene: TRBV5-5
CDR3aa: CASSLGTGVREQYF
CDR3nt: TGTGCCAGCAGCTTGGGGACAGGGGTGAGGGAGCAGTACTTC

abundance: -
d_gene: TRBD2
j_gene: TRBJ2-3
v_gene: TRBV5-1
CDR3aa: CASRLSGTSGGASTDTQYF
CDR3nt: TGCGCCAGCAGGCTGTCCGGGACTAGCGGGGGGGCTAGCACAGATACGCAGTATTTT

abundance: -
d_gene: -
j_gene: TRBJ2-5
v_gene: TRBV24-1
CDR3aa: CATSDWGVGKETQYF
CDR3nt: TGTGCCACCAGTGATTGGGGGGTGGGGAAGGAGACCCAGTACTTC

abundance: -
d_gene: -
j_gene: TRBJ1-2
v_gene: TRBV7-8
CDR3aa: CASSPKTGGYTF
CDR3nt: TGTGCCAGCAGCCCTAAGACGGGGGGCTACACCTTC